A selection of T cell receptor beta chains follows, all from one sample in a study of identifying expanded T cells in peripheral blood. This table comes from immunoSEQ multiplex PCR, and its TCRdb copy is limited to in-frame clones, with some not included. The sample lists about 97,000 clones; around 85% were seen once. Sequences were obtained from blood. These receptors all stem from a person between 18 and 75 years old in good health. Each CDR3 is given with its conserved first and last residue. The D gene is left open where the match is weak. Only part of the rows carry a size: once, few, many, or a class if the clone is expanded.

NA,TRBJ1-4,TRBD1,TRBV4-3,TGCGCCAGCAGCCAAGATAGGGTAGGGACAGCAACTAATGAAAAACTGTTTTTT,CASSQDRVGTATNEKLFF
NA,TRBJ1-2,NA,TRBV2,TGTGCCAGCAGCGAAGTACCGGGAACTGGCTACACCTTC,CASSEVPGTGYTF
NA,TRBJ2-7,TRBD1,TRBV7-8,TGTGCCAGCAGCGCGCGGACAGGGGCTACCTACGAGCAGTACTTC,CASSARTGATYEQYF
NA,TRBJ1-1,NA,TRBV28,TGTGCCAGCAACCTACGACAGGCGAACACTGAAGCTTTCTTT,CASNLRQANTEAFF
once,TRBJ2-4,NA,TRBV28,TGTGCCAGCATTGGGGGGAACTGGGCTGCCAAAAACATTCAGTACTTC,CASIGGNWAAKNIQYF
few,TRBJ2-7,NA,TRBV11-2,TGTGCCAGCAGCTTGGGTTTAGGGACCTACGAGCAGTACTTC,CASSLGLGTYEQYF
NA,TRBJ2-1,NA,TRBV6-5,TGTGCCAGCAGGTTCGGACTCGACAATGAGCAGTTCTTC,CASRFGLDNEQFF
NA,TRBJ2-4,TRBD1,TRBV7-6,TGTGCCAGCAGCTTAGGGACAGGTTCTGGGGGAAACATTCAGTACTTC,CASSLGTGSGGNIQYF
few,TRBJ2-1,NA,TRBV28,TGTGCCAGCCCTGAGAACCTCTCTGAGCAGTTCTTC,CASPENLSEQFF
NA,TRBJ2-5,NA,TRBV5-1,TGCGCCAGCAGCCCGGATGGCCAAGAGACCCAGTACTTC,CASSPDGQETQYF
once,TRBJ2-2,TRBD1,TRBV28,TGTGCCAGCAGTTTAGGTCGACAGGGTATCGGGGAGCTGTTTTTT,CASSLGRQGIGELFF
NA,TRBJ2-5,TRBD2,TRBV27,TGTGCCAGCAGTTTACGAAATCGACTAGCGGGGGGGCGGCAAGAGACCCAGTACTTC,CASSLRNRLAGGRQETQYF
NA,TRBJ2-7,TRBD1,TRBV6-6,TGTGCCAGCAGAGAGGGACAGGGGATAAACAACGAGCAGTACTTC,CASREGQGINNEQYF
NA,TRBJ2-1,TRBD2,TRBV5-6,TGTGCCAGCAGCCGGCCCATGTTAGCGGGGTTAGCCTACAATGAGCAGTTCTTC,CASSRPMLAGLAYNEQFF
NA,TRBJ1-2,TRBD1,TRBV5-1,TGCGCCAGCAGCTTGGGCCAGGGGGCGGGCTACACCTTC,CASSLGQGAGYTF
NA,TRBJ1-2,NA,TRBV27,TGTGCCAGCAGTTTAAGTGGCAGCAACTATGGCTACACCTTC,CASSLSGSNYGYTF
NA,TRBJ2-7,NA,TRBV28,TGTGCCCACGGGGGACATATCTCATACGAGCAGTACTTC,CAHGGHISYEQYF
NA,TRBJ2-5,TRBD2,TRBV5-6,TGTGCCAGCAGCTTGCGTGTATGGCGGGGGACTCAAGAGACCCAGTACTTC,CASSLRVWRGTQETQYF
NA,TRBJ2-3,TRBD1,TRBV7-8,TGTGCCAGCAGCTCGGGACAGGGATCCACAGATACGCAGTATTTT,CASSSGQGSTDTQYF
NA,TRBJ2-5,NA,TRBV20-1,TGCAGTGCCTGGACGAAAGAGACCCAGTACTTC,CSAWTKETQYF
NA,TRBJ1-2,NA,TRBV4-2,TGTGCCAGCAGCCAAGACCAGGGGCCAGGGGCTGTTAACTATGGCTACACCTTC,CASSQDQGPGAVNYGYTF
NA,TRBJ2-3,TRBD2,TRBV4-3,TGCGCCAGCAGCCAAGAGGGAGCGGGGGGGGCAGATACGCAGTATTTT,CASSQEGAGGADTQYF
NA,TRBJ2-2,TRBD2,TRBV27,TGTGCCAGCAGTACCCCCGGGTTAGCGGGGGGGCCGGGCACCGGGGAGCTGTTTTTT,CASSTPGLAGGPGTGELFF
NA,TRBJ2-1,NA,TRBV28,TGTGCCAGCAGTTTACCCGAGAGCTCCTACAATGAGCAGTTCTTC,CASSLPESSYNEQFF
NA,TRBJ2-7,NA,TRBV7-8,TGTGCCAGCAGCTTAGGGAGGACAGTGGACTACGAGCAGTACTTC,CASSLGRTVDYEQYF
NA,TRBJ2-7,NA,TRBV12-5,TGTGCTAAGCCCTCCCCGAGTTTACCTAAAGACGAGCAGTACTTC,CAKPSPSLPKDEQYF
NA,TRBJ2-3,NA,TRBV29-1,TGCAGCGTCGAGCCCTCTAGGGATACGCAGTATTTT,CSVEPSRDTQYF